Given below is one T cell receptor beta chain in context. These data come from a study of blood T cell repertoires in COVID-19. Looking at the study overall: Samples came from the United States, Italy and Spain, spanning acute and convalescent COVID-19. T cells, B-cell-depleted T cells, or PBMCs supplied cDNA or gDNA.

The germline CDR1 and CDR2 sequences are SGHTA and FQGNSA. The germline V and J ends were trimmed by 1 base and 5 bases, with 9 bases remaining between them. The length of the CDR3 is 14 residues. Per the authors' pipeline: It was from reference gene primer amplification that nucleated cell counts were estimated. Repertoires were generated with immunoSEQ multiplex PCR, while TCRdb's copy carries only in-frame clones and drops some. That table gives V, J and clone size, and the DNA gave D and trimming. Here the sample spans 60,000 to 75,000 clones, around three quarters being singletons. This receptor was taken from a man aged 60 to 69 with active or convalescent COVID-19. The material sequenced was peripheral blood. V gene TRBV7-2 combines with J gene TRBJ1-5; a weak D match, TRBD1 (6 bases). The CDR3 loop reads CASSLVGADQPQHF. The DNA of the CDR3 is TGTGCCAGCAGCTTAGTGGGGGCAGATCAGCCCCAGCATTTT.